The clone carrying this TCR beta chain occurred a few times. These data are taken from a study of blood T cell repertoires in COVID-19. Turning to the study itself: Specimens from acute and convalescent COVID-19 originated in the United States, Italy and Spain. In each case, the material was cDNA or gDNA derived from T cells, B-cell-depleted T cells, or PBMCs.

Germline V gives CDR1 KGHSH, CDR2 LQKENI. The germline V and J ends were trimmed by 8 bases and 1 base, with 17 bases remaining between them. The CDR3 totals 15 residues. Original methodology: Estimates of nucleated cell counts were drawn from the amplification of reference gene primers. TCRdb keeps only in-frame clones here, not all; method: immunoSEQ multiplex PCR. That table gives V, J and clone size, and the DNA gave D and trimming. Of 25,000 to 30,000 clones in the sample, about 85% were seen once. J is TRBJ1-1 and V is TRBV18; D remains ambiguous. The clonotype was recovered from a human donor in a cohort sampled during active COVID-19. Source material: peripheral blood. CDR3 protein: CASSSQKPRNTEAFF. Here the CDR3 DNA reads TGTGCCAGCAGTTCACAGAAACCGAGGAACACTGAAGCTTTCTTT.